This TCR beta chain stems from a study of control samples from healthy donors and cancer patients. The CDR3 is 14 amino acids. Germline values: CDR1 MGHRA, CDR2 YSYEKL. Trimming pared 0 bases from V and 1 base from J, leaving 4 bases between. This table comes from immunoSEQ multiplex PCR, and its TCRdb copy is limited to in-frame clones, with some not included. The sample records 150,000 to 200,000 clones, 88% being singletons. This sequence joins TRBV4-1 and TRBJ1-3; no definite D call. The TCR sequence derives from a woman in her 30s in good health. Sequencing was performed on blood. The CDR3 spells CASSQDASGNTIYF. The CDR3 nucleotides are TGCGCCAGCAGCCAAGATGCTTCTGGAAACACCATATATTTT.